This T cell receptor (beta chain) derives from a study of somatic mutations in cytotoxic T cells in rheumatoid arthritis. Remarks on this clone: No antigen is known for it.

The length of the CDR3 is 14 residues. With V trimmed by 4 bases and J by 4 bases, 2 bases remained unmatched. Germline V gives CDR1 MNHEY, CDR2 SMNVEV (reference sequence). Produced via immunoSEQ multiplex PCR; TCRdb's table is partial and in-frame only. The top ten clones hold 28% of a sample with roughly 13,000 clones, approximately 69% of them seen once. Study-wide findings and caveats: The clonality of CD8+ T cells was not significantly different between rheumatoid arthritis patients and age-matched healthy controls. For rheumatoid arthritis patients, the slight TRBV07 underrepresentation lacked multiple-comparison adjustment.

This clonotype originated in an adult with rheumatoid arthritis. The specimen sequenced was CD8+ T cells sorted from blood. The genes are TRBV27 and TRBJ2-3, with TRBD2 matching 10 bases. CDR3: CASSYTSGADTQYF. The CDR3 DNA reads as TGTGCCAGCAGTTACACTAGCGGGGCAGATACGCAGTATTTT.